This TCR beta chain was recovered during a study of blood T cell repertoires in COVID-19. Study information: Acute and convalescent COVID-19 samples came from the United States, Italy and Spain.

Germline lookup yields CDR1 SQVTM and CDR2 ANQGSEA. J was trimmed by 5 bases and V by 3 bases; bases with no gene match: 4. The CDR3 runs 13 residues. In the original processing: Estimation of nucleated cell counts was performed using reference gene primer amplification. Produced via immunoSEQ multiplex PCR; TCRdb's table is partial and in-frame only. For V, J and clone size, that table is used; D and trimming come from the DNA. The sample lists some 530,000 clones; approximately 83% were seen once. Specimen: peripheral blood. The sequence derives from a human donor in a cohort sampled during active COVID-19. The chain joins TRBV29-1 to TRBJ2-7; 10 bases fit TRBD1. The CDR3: CSVDLGQGNEQYF. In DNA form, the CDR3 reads TGCAGCGTTGATTTGGGACAGGGGAACGAGCAGTACTTC.